The following is a TCR beta chain sequence with its context. Per the original methods: By means of reference gene primer amplification, nucleated cell counts were estimated. Measured with immunoSEQ multiplex PCR; TCRdb has only the in-frame clones, and not every one. The D gene and trimming were derived from the DNA, and the V and J assignments and clone size from that table. The repertoire holds about 100,000 clones, more than 70% seen once, with approximately 4.4% in the top ten. The sample belongs to a study of blood T cell repertoires in COVID-19. Overall study: Samples taken during acute and convalescent COVID-19 were collected in the United States, Italy and Spain. In each case, the material was cDNA or gDNA derived from T cells, B-cell-depleted T cells, or PBMCs.

V was pared by 6 bases and J by 0 bases, with 6 bases of the junction left unmatched. The germline CDR1 and CDR2 sequences are MNHEY and SMNVEV (reference sequence). This CDR3 spans 15 amino acids. Sequences were obtained from peripheral blood. This chain links TRBV27 with TRBJ2-5; TRBD2 matches at 8 bases. The clonotype originates from a human donor in a cohort sampled during active COVID-19. For the CDR3, the DNA is TGTGCCAGCAGGCCACTAGCGGAACACCAAGAGACCCAGTACTTC. Translating it yields CASRPLAEHQETQYF.